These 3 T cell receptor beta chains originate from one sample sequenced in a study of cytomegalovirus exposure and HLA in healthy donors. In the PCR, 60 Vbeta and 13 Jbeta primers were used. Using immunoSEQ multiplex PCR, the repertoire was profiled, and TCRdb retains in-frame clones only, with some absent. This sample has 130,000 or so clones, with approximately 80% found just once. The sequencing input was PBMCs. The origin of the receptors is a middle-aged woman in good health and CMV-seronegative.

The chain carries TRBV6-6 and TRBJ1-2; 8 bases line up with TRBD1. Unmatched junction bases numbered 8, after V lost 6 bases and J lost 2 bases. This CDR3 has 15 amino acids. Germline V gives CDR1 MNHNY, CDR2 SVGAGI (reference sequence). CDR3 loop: CASRTPTGVNYGYTF. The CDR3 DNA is TGTGCCAGCAGAACCCCGACAGGGGTCAACTATGGCTACACCTTC.

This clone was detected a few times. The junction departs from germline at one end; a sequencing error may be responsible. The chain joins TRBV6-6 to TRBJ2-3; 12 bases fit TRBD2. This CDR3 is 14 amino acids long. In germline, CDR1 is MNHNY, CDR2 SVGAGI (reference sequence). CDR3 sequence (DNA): TGTGCCAGCGCGACTAGCGGGAGCAGAGATACGCAGTATTTT. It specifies CASATSGSRDTQYF.

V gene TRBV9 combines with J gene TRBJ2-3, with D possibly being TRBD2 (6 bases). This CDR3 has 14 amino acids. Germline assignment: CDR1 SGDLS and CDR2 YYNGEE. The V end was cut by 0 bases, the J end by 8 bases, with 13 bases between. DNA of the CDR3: TGTGCCAGCAGCGTAGCAGGGACTCGTCCTACGCAGTATTTT. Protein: CASSVAGTRPTQYF.